This TCR beta chain was obtained from a study of cytomegalovirus exposure and HLA in healthy donors. Study results and limitations: There were some V segments, including TRBV6-2 and TRBV6-3, excluded as indistinguishable. The investigators catalogued 150 or so TCR beta chains as cytomegalovirus-associated. CMV serostatus was the only recorded immune exposure for donors.

The PCR employed 60 Vbeta primers together with 13 Jbeta primers. Generated by immunoSEQ multiplex PCR, the TCRdb table keeps only in-frame clones and is missing some. Counted here are 100,000 to 150,000 clones, roughly 78% occurring once; the ten biggest clones make up roughly 3.5%. This CDR3 is 15 amino acids long. Trimming removed 6 bases from V and 4 bases from J, with 17 bases in between. Germline lookup yields CDR1 MNHNS and CDR2 SASEGT. This clone has only one observation. The antigen remains unidentified. V and J are TRBV6-1 and TRBJ2-3; D may be TRBD2 (6 bases). The source material was PBMCs. The sequence came from a male donor in good health and CMV-seronegative. Written as DNA, the CDR3 is TGTGCCAGCAGCCACGGGACGGGAGAAGCAGATACGCAGTATTTT. Encoded protein: CASSHGTGEADTQYF.